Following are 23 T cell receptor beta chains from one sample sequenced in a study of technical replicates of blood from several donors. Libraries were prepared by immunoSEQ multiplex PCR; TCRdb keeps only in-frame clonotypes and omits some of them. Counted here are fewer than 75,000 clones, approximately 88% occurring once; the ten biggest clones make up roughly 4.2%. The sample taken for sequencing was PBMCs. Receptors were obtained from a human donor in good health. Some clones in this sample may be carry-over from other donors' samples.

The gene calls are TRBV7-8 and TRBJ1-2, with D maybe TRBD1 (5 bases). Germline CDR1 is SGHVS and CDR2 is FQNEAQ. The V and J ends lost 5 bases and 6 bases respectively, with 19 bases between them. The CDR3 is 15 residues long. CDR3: CASSPRGMAGNGYTF. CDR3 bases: TGTGCCAGCAGCCCCCGAGGAATGGCAGGGAATGGCTACACCTTC.

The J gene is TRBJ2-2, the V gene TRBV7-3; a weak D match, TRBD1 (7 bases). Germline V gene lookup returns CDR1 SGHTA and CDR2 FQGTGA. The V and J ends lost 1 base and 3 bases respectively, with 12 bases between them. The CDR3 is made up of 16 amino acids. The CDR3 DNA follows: TGTGCCAGCAGCTTAATCGGGGGACAGCACACCGGGGAGCTGTTTTTT. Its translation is CASSLIGGQHTGELFF.

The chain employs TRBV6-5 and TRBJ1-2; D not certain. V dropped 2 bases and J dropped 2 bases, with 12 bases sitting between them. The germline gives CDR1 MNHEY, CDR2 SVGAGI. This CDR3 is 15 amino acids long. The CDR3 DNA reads TGTGCCAGCAGTTACGGCCCCACCTCAAACTATGGCTACACCTTC. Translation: CASSYGPTSNYGYTF.

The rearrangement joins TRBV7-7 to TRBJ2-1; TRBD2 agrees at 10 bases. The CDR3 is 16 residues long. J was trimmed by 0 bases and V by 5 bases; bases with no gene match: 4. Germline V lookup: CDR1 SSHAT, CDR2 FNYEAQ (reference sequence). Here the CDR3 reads CASSLLAGVSYNEQFF. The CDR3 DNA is TGTGCCAGCAGCCTTCTAGCGGGAGTCTCCTACAATGAGCAGTTCTTC.

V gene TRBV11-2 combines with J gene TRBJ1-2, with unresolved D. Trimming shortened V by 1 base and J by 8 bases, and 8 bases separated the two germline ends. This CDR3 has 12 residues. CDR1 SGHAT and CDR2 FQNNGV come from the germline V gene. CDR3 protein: CASSLGGRGYTF. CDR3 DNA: TGTGCCAGCAGCTTAGGAGGGAGAGGCTACACCTTC.

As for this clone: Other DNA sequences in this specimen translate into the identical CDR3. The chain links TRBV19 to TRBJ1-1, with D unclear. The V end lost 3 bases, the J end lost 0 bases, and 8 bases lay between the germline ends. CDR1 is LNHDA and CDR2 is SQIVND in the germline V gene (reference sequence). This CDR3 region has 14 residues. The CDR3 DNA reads TGTGCCAGTAGTATTCCCGTTATGAACACTGAAGCTTTCTTT. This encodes CASSIPVMNTEAFF.

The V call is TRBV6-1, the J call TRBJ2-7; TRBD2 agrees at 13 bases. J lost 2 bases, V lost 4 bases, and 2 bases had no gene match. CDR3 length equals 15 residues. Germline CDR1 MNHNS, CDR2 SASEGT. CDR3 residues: CASSAGLAGAYEQYF. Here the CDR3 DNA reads TGTGCCAGCAGTGCCGGACTAGCGGGGGCCTACGAGCAGTACTTC.

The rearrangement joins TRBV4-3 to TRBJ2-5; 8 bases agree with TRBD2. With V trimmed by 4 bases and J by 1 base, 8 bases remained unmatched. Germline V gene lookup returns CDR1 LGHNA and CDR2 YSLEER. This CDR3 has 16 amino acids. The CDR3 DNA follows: TGCGCCAGCAGCCCCTACTGGCGGGGGGTCCAAGAGACCCAGTACTTC. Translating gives CASSPYWRGVQETQYF.

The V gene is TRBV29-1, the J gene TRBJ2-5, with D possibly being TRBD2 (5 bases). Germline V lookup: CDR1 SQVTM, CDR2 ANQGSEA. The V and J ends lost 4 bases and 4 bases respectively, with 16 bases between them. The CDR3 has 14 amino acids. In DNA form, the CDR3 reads TGCAGCGTTGTAGGCAGCGGATGGGGAGAGACCCAGTACTTC. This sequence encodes CSVVGSGWGETQYF.

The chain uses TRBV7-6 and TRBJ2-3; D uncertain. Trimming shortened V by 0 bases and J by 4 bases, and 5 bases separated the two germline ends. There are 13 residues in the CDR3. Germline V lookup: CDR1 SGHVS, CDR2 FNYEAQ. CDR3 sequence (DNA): TGTGCCAGCAGCTTAGCAGAGCCAGATACGCAGTATTTT. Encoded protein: CASSLAEPDTQYF.

In DNA form, the CDR3 reads TGTGCCAGCAACCCTACGGGCGGGAGGGGCAATGAGCAGTTCTTC. Amino acids: CASNPTGGRGNEQFF. V is TRBV9 and J is TRBJ2-1, with TRBD2 matching over 9 bases. Per the germline V gene, CDR1 is SGDLS and CDR2 is YYNGEE. This CDR3 contains 15 residues. V was pared by 6 bases and J by 6 bases, with 10 bases of the junction left unmatched.

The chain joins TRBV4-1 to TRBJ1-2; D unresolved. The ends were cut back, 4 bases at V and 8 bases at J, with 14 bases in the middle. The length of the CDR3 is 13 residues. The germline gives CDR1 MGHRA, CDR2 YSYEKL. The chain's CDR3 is CASSPVQSGGYTF. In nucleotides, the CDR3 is TGCGCCAGCAGCCCGGTTCAGTCAGGAGGCTACACCTTC.

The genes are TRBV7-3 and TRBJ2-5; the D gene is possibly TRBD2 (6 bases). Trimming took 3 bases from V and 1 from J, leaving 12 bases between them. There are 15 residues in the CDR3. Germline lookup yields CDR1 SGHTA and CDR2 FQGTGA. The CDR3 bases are TGTGCCAGCAGCTTCGCGGGACTCCCCCAAGAGACCCAGTACTTC. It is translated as CASSFAGLPQETQYF.

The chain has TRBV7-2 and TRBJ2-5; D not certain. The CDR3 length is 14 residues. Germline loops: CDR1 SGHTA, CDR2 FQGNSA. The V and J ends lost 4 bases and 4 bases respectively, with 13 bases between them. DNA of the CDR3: TGTGCCAGCAGCTCCGGTCGTGCCCGAGAGACCCAGTACTTC. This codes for CASSSGRARETQYF.

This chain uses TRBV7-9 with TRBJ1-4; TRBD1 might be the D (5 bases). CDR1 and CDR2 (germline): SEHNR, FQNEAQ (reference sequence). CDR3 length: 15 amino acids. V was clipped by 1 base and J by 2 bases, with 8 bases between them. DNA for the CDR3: TGTGCCAGCAGCTTAGTTGGGGCTACTAATGAAAAACTGTTTTTT. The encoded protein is CASSLVGATNEKLFF.

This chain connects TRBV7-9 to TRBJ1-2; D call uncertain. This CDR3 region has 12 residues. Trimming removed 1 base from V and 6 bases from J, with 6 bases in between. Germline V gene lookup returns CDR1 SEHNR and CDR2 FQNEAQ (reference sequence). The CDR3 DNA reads TGTGCCAGCAGCTTAGGGGCAGATGGCTACACCTTC. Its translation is CASSLGADGYTF.

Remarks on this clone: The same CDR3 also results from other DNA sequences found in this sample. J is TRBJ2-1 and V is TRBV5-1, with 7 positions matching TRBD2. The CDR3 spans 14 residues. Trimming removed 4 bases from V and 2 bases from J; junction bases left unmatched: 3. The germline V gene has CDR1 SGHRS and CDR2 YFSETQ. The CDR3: CASSPSGAYNEQFF. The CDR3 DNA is TGCGCCAGCAGCCCCAGCGGGGCCTACAATGAGCAGTTCTTC.

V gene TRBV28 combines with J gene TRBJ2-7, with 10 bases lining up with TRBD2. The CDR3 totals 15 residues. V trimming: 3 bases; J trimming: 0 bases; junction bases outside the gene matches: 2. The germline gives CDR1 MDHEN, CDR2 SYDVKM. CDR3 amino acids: CASSFSSGSSYEQYF. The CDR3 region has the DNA TGTGCCAGCAGTTTTTCTAGCGGGAGCTCCTACGAGCAGTACTTC.

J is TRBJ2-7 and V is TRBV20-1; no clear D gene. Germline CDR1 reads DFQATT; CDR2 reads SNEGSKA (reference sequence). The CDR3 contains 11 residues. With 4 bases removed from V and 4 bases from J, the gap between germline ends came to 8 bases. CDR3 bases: TGCAGTGCTAATATTGAGTACGAGCAGTACTTC. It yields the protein CSANIEYEQYF.

CDR3 protein: CAISESVGGSYNEQFF. The CDR3 DNA reads as TGTGCCATCAGTGAGTCAGTGGGGGGATCCTACAATGAGCAGTTCTTC. The chain has TRBV10-3 and TRBJ2-1; D perhaps matches TRBD2 (6 bases). Germline CDR1 reads ENHRY; CDR2 reads SYGVKD. This CDR3 spans 16 amino acids. Trimming stripped 0 bases from V and 1 base from J, with 10 bases between.

The CDR3 loop reads CASSQDPDSYGYTF. DNA of the CDR3: TGCGCCAGCAGCCAAGATCCGGACAGCTATGGCTACACCTTC. The chain recombines TRBV4-1 with TRBJ1-2, with D possibly matching TRBD1 (6 bases). The V gene lost 0 bases and the J gene lost 4 bases, with 9 bases spanning the gap. The CDR3 totals 14 residues. The germline V gene encodes CDR1 MGHRA and CDR2 YSYEKL.

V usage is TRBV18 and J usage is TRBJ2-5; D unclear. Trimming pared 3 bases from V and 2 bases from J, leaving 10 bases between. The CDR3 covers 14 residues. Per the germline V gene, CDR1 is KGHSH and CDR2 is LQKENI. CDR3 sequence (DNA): TGTGCCAGCTCACCCGGGTCAGTACAAGAGACCCAGTACTTC. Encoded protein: CASSPGSVQETQYF.

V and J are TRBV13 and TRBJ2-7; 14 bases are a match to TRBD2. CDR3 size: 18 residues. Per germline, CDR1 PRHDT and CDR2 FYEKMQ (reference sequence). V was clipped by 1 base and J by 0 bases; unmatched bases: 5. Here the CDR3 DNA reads TGTGCCAGCAGCTTAGAGGGGGGGACTAGCGGGAGCTCCTACGAGCAGTACTTC. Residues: CASSLEGGTSGSSYEQYF. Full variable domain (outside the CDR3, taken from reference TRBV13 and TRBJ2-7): AAGVIQSPRHLIKEKRETATLKCYPIPRHDTVYWYQQGPGQDPQFLISFYEKMQSDKGSIPDRFSAQQFSDYHSELNMSSLELGDSALYFCASSLEGGTSGSSYEQYFGPGTRLTVT.